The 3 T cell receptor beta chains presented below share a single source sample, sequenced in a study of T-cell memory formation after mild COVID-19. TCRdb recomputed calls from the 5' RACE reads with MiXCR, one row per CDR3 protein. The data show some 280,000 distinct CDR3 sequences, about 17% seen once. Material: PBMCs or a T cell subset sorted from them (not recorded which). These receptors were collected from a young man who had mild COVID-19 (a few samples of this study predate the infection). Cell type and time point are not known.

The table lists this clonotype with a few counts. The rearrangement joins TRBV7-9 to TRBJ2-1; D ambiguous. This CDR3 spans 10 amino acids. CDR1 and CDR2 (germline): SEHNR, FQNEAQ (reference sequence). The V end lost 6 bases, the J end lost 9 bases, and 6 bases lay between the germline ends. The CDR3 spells CASRPGEQFF. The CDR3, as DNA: TGTGCCAGCAGACCGGGTGAGCAGTTCTTC.

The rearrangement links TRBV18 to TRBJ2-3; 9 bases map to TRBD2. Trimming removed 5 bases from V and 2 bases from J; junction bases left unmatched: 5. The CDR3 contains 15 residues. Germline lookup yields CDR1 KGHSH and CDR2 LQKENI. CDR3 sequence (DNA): TGTGCCAGCTCATCCGGGACTAGCCCCACAGATACGCAGTATTTT. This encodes CASSSGTSPTDTQYF.

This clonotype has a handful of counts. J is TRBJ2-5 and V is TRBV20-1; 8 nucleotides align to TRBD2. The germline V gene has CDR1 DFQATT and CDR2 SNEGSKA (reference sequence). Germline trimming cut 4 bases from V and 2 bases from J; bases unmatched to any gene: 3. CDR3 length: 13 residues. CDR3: CSAIAGGQETQYF. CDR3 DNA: TGCAGTGCTATTGCGGGGGGACAAGAGACCCAGTACTTC.